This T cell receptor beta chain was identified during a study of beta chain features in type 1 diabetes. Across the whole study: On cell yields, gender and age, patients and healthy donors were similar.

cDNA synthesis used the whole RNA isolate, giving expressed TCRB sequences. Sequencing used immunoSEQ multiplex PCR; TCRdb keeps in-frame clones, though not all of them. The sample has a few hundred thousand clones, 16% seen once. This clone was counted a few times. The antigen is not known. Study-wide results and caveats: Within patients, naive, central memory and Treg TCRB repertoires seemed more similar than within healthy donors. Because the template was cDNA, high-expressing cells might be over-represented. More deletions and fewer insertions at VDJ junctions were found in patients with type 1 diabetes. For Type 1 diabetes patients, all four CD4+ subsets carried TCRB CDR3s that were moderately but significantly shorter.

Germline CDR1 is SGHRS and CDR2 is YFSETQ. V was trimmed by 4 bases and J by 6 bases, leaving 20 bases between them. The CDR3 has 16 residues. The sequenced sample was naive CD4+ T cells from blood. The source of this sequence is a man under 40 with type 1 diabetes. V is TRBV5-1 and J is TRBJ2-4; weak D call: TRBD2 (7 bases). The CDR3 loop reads CASSEGQNLAGNIQYF. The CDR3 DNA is TGCGCCAGCAGCGAAGGACAGAATTTAGCGGGAAACATTCAGTACTTC. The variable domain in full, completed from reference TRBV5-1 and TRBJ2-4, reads KAGVTQTPRYLIKTRGQQVTLSCSPISGHRSVSWYQQTPGQGLQFLFEYFSETQRNKGNFPGRFSGRQFSNSRSEMNVSTLELGDSALYLCASSEGQNLAGNIQYFGAGTRLSVL.